This T cell receptor (beta chain) is drawn from a study of blood T cell repertoires in COVID-19. Turning to the study itself: The samples span acute and convalescent COVID-19 from the United States, Italy and Spain.

Method: immunoSEQ multiplex PCR; TCRdb's copy keeps in-frame clones and lacks some. The data contain around 280,000 clones, roughly 89% of them singletons. The TCR was taken from a woman between 18 and 30 years old with acute COVID-19. The sequenced material came from PBMCs or T cells enriched from blood (not recorded which).

The CDR3 reads CASRITGGEQYF. The CDR3, as DNA: TGTGCCAGCAGGATAACAGGGGGCGAGCAGTACTTC. The chain joins TRBV28 to TRBJ2-7; TRBD1 matches 8 bases. Germline CDR1 MDHEN, CDR2 SYDVKM. CDR3 size: 12 residues. The V and J ends lost 6 bases and 6 bases, in that order; junction bases with no gene match: 4. The full variable domain, with the rest looked up from reference TRBV28 and TRBJ2-7, is DVKVTQSSRYLVKRTGEKVFLECVQDMDHENMFWYRQDPGLGLRLIYFSYDVKMKEKGDIPEGYSVSREKKERFSLILESASTNQTSMYLCASRITGGEQYFGPGTRLTVT.